One sample yielded the 13 T cell receptor beta chains listed below, sequenced in a study of post-analysis software for immune sequencing data. Unique molecular identifiers were present in the TCR beta cDNA libraries. TCRdb ran MiXCR on the PCR reads and lists one entry per CDR3 protein. The sample holds about 540,000 distinct CDR3 sequences; around 31% are singletons and the top ten take about 6%. The study's findings and limits: A few TRBV segments, TRBV5-6, TRBV5-1 and TRBV20-1 among them, were found more frequent in patients than controls.

Antigen specificity for these receptors is unknown. The sample taken for sequencing was blood. The receptors stem from a girl aged 2-17 years with multiple sclerosis.

The V gene is TRBV12-3 or TRBV12-4, the J gene TRBJ1-3, with D unresolved. The CDR3 has 16 amino acids. V dropped 3 bases and J dropped 0 bases, with 12 bases sitting between them. The CDR3 DNA is TGTGCCAGCAGTTTGCCCCACGGAAACTCTGGAAACACCATATATTTT. Amino acids: CASSLPHGNSGNTIYF.

This clonotype turned up a few times. The rearrangement uses TRBV7-4 and TRBJ2-5, with 8 nucleotides matching TRBD2. Germline CDR1 reads SGHVT; CDR2 reads SQSDAQ. This CDR3 region has 14 residues. After removal of 8 bases from V and 2 bases from J, the junction contained 7 bases not matched to a gene. In DNA form, the CDR3 reads TGTGCCAGCGACGGCGGGGGGTGGCAAGAGACCCAGTACTTC. It codes for CASDGGGWQETQYF. Using reference TRBV7-4 and TRBJ2-5 for the parts outside the CDR3, the full variable domain is GAGVSQSPRYKVAKRGRDVALRCDSISGHVTLYWYRQTLGQGSEVLTYSQSDAQRDKSGRPSGRFSAERPERSVSTLKIQRTEQGDSAVYLCASDGGGWQETQYFGPGTRLLVL.

This clonotype was seen more than once but under ten times. V is TRBV10-1 and J is TRBJ2-2, with D perhaps matching TRBD2 (5 bases). V shed 5 bases and J shed 7 bases, with 14 bases lying between them. Germline CDR1 reads WNHNN; CDR2 reads SYGVQD (reference sequence). The CDR3 runs to 14 residues. CDR3 in amino acids: CASSNNAGLGELFF. CDR3 sequence (DNA): TGCGCCAGCAGTAACAACGCGGGCCTCGGGGAGCTGTTTTTT.

This clonotype has just a few counts. The genes are TRBV6-5 and TRBJ1-5; tentative D call: TRBD1 (6 bases). Trimming removed 6 bases from V and 5 bases from J, with 17 bases in between. The germline CDR1 and CDR2 sequences are MNHEY and SVGAGI. The CDR3 covers 15 residues. The CDR3 loop is CASSRQGQSDQPQHF. The CDR3 nucleotides read TGTGCCAGCAGCAGACAAGGACAGAGCGATCAGCCCCAGCATTTT.

Concerning this clonotype itself: A much larger clone lies a single base off, so this may be a read error. V usage is TRBV7-9 and J usage is TRBJ2-7; D is unclear. The DNA end favors TRBJ2-5, so the J call may be wrong. The CDR3 consists of 12 residues. CDR1 and CDR2 (germline): SEHNR, FQNEAQ (reference sequence). This CDR3 reads CASSLAAQTQYF. The CDR3 coding sequence is TGTGCCAGCAGCTTAGCGGCGCAGACCCAGTACTTC.

The rearrangement links TRBV6-2 or TRBV6-3 to TRBJ1-5; D is possibly TRBD1 (5 bases). Germline V CDR1 and CDR2: MNHEY, SVGEGT. V was cut by 5 bases and J by 3 bases, with 11 bases left in between. This CDR3 is 14 amino acids long. CDR3 amino acids: CASSGGTVNQPQHF. Here the CDR3 DNA reads TGTGCCAGCAGTGGGGGGACGGTCAATCAGCCCCAGCATTTT.

This chain connects TRBV20-1 to TRBJ2-3, with 7 bases aligning to TRBD2. This CDR3 comprises 14 residues. Germline V CDR1 and CDR2: DFQATT, SNEGSKA (reference sequence). J was trimmed by 0 bases and V by 4 bases; bases with no gene match: 4. Here the CDR3 reads CSANRGVSTDTQYF. CDR3 nucleotides: TGCAGTGCTAACCGGGGGGTAAGCACAGATACGCAGTATTTT.

This clonotype was found a few times. The chain combines TRBV6-5 with TRBJ2-7; D call uncertain. The CDR3 sequence is 13 residues long. The V gene's germline CDR1 is MNHEY and CDR2 SVGAGI. V lost 5 bases, J lost 5 bases, and 13 bases lay in between. Here the CDR3 reads CASSERTPNEQYF. The DNA for the CDR3 is TGTGCCAGCAGTGAGCGCACCCCCAACGAGCAGTACTTC.

The chain couples TRBV15 to TRBJ2-5; a weak D match, TRBD2 (5 bases). The CDR3 loop spans 13 amino acids. Germline CDR1 and CDR2: LNHNV and YYDKDF (reference sequence). With 4 bases removed from V and 2 bases from J, the gap between germline ends came to 8 bases. Here the CDR3 reads CATSTGLQETQYF. CDR3 sequence (DNA): TGTGCCACCAGCACCGGACTTCAAGAGACCCAGTACTTC.

The chain combines TRBV5-1 with TRBJ1-6; tentatively, D is TRBD1 (6 bases). Germline V gene sequence: CDR1 SGHRS, CDR2 YFSETQ. The CDR3 runs to 15 residues. V lost 0 bases and J lost 10, with 14 bases in between. This CDR3 reads CASSLEGDLSSPLHF. In nucleotides, the CDR3 is TGCGCCAGCAGCTTGGAGGGGGATTTAAGCTCACCCCTCCACTTT. Filled out from reference TRBV5-1 and TRBJ1-6, the complete variable domain reads KAGVTQTPRYLIKTRGQQVTLSCSPISGHRSVSWYQQTPGQGLQFLFEYFSETQRNKGNFPGRFSGRQFSNSRSEMNVSTLELGDSALYLCASSLEGDLSSPLHFGNGTRLTVT.

CDR3 DNA sequence: TGTGCCAGCAGCTTGGGTAGCGGGGGGTATGAGACCCAGTACTTC. Translating gives CASSLGSGGYETQYF. The V gene is TRBV11-2, the J gene TRBJ2-5; the match to TRBD2 covers 10 bases. The J segment lost 5 bases and the V segment lost 3 bases, leaving 6 bases of the junction unmatched. From germline, CDR1 is SGHAT and CDR2 FQNNGV. The CDR3 has 15 amino acids.

This clonotype was picked up a small number of times. This rearrangement joins TRBV2 to TRBJ2-7; a possible D gene is TRBD2 (6 bases). Trimming stripped 10 bases from V and 0 bases from J, with 16 bases between. Germline V gene lookup returns CDR1 SNHLY and CDR2 FYNNEI. The length of the CDR3 is 14 residues. CDR3 in amino acids: CATEGGESSYEQYF. The CDR3 DNA is TGTGCCACCGAGGGCGGGGAAAGCTCCTACGAGCAGTACTTC.

This clonotype was recorded once. A much larger clone lies a single base off, so this may be a read error. The chain has TRBV6-5 and TRBJ2-1; 7 bases match TRBD1. This CDR3 region has 13 residues. The germline V gene encodes CDR1 MNHEY and CDR2 SVGAGI. V shed 8 bases, J shed 13 bases, and the junction held 14 bases outside the gene matches. The CDR3 protein is CASHRGPGETQFF. CDR3 coding DNA: TGTGCCAGCCACAGGGGACCCGGTGAGACCCAGTTCTTC.